The 4 T cell receptor beta chains in this list originate from one sample, sequenced in a study of spatial heterogeneity in lung cancer. The study's findings and limits: In tumors, expanded intratumoral alpha and beta TCR counts tracked mutation counts.

The time point was: sample taken at primary tumor resection. MiXCR was run by TCRdb on the 5' RACE reads, yielding one entry per CDR3 protein. The data show around 9,300 distinct CDR3 sequences, roughly 56% seen once. Their antigens are not known. Material: lung tumor tissue, obtained at surgery. The origin of the receptors is a female donor with early-stage non-small cell lung cancer.

Note on this clonotype: This beta chain lies outside the target of a library built for alpha chains; its clone size means little. V usage is TRBV12-3 or TRBV12-4 and J usage is TRBJ2-2; maybe TRBD2 (6 bases). The CDR3 has 15 residues. V was pared by 7 bases and J by 3 bases, with 15 bases between. The DNA for the CDR3 is TGTGCCAGCATTGAACGGGGGTACGACACCGGGGAGCTGTTTTTT. It yields the protein CASIERGYDTGELFF.

In regard to this clonotype: For a library built for alpha chains, this beta chain is a stray read; little rests on its size. The chain employs TRBV6-2 or TRBV6-3 and TRBJ2-5; no firm D call. Trimming took 6 bases from V and 2 from J, leaving 4 bases between them. This CDR3 is built from 11 residues. Germline loops: CDR1 MNHEY, CDR2 SVGEGT. CDR3: CASSQQETQYF. The DNA of the CDR3 is TGTGCCAGCAGCCAGCAAGAGACCCAGTACTTC.

To note about this clonotype: Found in a library prepared for alpha chains, this beta chain is an off-target read, and its abundance has little meaning. The chain is built from TRBV7-9 and TRBJ1-1; tentatively, D is TRBD1 (5 bases). V was trimmed by 2 bases and J by 11 bases, leaving 27 bases between them. The V gene's germline CDR1 is SEHNR and CDR2 FQNEAQ (reference sequence). The CDR3 contains 17 residues. The CDR3 region is CASSLIARTRVGERAFF. CDR3 bases: TGTGCCAGCAGCTTAATCGCTCGGACAAGAGTCGGGGAGAGGGCTTTCTTT.

A word on this clonotype: Found in a library prepared for alpha chains, this beta chain is an off-target read, and its abundance has little meaning. The chain employs TRBV7-4 and TRBJ2-7; no firm D call. V dropped 2 bases and J dropped 1 base, with 21 bases sitting between them. The germline gives CDR1 SGHVT, CDR2 SQSDAQ. The CDR3 loop spans 18 amino acids. CDR3 sequence: CASSLKGLVGKFSYEQYF. The CDR3 nucleotides read TGTGCCAGCAGCTTAAAGGGTCTAGTCGGAAAATTTTCCTACGAGCAGTACTTC.